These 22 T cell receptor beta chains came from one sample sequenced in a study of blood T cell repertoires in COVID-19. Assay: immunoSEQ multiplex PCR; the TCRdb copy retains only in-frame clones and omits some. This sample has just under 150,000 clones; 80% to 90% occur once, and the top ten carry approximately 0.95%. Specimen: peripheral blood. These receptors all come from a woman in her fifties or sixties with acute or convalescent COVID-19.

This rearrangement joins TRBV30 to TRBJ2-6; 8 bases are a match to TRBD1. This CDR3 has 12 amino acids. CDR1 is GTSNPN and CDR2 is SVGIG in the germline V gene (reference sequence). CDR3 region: CAAGTGLPVLTF. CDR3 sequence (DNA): TGTGCGGCCGGGACAGGACTTCCCGTCCTGACTTTC.

CDR3 sequence: CAWSLPGTGNTEAFF. The CDR3 bases are TGTGCCTGGAGTCTGCCCGGGACAGGGAACACTGAAGCTTTCTTT. The chain links TRBV30 to TRBJ1-1; 8 bases agree with TRBD1. CDR3 length: 15 amino acids. The germline CDR1 and CDR2 sequences are GTSNPN and SVGIG (reference sequence). Unmatched junction bases numbered 6, after V lost 2 bases and J lost 1 base.

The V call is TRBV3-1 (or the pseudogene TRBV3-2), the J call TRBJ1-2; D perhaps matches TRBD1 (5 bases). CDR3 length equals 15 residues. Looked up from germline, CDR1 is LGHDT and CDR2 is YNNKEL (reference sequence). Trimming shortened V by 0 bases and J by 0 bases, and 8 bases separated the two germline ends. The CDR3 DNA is TGTGCCAGCAGCCAAGAGGGGCACTCTAACTATGGCTACACCTTC. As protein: CASSQEGHSNYGYTF.

CDR3 sequence: CASSSGQGLNTEAFF. For the CDR3, the DNA is TGTGCCAGCAGCTCCGGACAGGGGTTGAACACTGAAGCTTTCTTT. The V and J genes are TRBV2 and TRBJ1-1, with 9 bases identical to TRBD1. J gave up 0 bases and V 6 bases, and 5 bases lay outside the gene matches. Germline V CDR1 and CDR2: SNHLY, FYNNEI. This CDR3 is 15 amino acids long.

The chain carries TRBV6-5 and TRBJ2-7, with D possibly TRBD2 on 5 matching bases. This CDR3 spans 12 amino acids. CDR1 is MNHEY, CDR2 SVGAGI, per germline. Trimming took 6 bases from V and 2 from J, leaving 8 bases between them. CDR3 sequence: CASSPGTYEQYF. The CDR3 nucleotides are TGTGCCAGCAGCCCCGGGACCTACGAGCAGTACTTC.

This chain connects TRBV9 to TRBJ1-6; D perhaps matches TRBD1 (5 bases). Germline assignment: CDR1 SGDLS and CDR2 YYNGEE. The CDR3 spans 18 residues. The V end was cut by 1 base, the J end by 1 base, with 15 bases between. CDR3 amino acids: CASSVFLAGRSYNSPLHF. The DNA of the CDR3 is TGTGCCAGCAGCGTATTTCTAGCAGGGAGGTCCTATAATTCACCCCTCCACTTT.

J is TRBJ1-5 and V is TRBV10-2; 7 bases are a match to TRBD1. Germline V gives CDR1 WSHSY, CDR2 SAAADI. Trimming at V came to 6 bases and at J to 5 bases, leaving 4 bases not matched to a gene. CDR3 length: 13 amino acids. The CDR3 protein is CASRTGTDQPQHF. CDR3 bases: TGCGCCAGCAGGACCGGGACAGATCAGCCCCAGCATTTT.

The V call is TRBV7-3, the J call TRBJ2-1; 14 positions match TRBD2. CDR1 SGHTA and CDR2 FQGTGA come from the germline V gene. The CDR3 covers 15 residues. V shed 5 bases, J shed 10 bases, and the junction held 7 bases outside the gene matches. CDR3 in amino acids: CASSPTGLAGEEQFF. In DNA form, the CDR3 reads TGTGCCAGCAGCCCCACGGGACTAGCGGGAGAGGAGCAGTTCTTC.

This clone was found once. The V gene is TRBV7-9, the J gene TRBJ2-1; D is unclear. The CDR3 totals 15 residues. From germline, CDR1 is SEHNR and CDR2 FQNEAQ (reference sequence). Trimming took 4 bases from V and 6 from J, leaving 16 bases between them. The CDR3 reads CASSSLDSRINEQFF. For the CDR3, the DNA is TGTGCCAGCAGCTCGTTGGATTCGCGGATCAATGAGCAGTTCTTC.

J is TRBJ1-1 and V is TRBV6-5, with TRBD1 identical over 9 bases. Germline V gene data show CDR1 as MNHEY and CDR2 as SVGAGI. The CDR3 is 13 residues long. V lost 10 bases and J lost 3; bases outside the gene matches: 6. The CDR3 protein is CATKTGGDTEAFF. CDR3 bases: TGTGCCACCAAGACAGGGGGGGACACTGAAGCTTTCTTT.

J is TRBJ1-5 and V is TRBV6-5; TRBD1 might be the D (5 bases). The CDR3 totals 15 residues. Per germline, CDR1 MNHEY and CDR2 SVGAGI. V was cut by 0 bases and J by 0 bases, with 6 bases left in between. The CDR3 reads CASSYSQGSNQPQHF. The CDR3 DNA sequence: TGTGCCAGCAGTTACTCGCAGGGTAGCAATCAGCCCCAGCATTTT.

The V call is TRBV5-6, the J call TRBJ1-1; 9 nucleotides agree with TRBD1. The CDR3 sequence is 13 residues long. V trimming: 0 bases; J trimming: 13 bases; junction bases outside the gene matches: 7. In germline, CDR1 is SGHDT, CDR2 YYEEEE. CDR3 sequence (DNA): TGTGCCAGCAGCTTGGAAGGGACAGGGTCGGGTTTCTTT. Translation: CASSLEGTGSGFF.

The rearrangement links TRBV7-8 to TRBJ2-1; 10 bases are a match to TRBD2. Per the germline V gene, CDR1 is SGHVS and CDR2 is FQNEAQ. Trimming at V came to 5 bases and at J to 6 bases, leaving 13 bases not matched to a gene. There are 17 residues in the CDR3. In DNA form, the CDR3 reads TGTGCCAGCAGCCGCCCGAGGGGGGCTAGCGGGAGCAATGAGCAGTTCTTC. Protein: CASSRPRGASGSNEQFF.

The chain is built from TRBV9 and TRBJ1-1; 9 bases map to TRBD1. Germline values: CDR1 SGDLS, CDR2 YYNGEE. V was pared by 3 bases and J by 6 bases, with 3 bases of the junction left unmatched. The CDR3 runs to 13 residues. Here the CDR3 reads CASSEGQGSEAFF. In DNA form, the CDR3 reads TGTGCCAGCAGCGAGGGACAGGGTTCTGAAGCTTTCTTT. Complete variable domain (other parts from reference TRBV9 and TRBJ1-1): DSGVTQTPKHLITATGQRVTLRCSPRSGDLSVYWYQQSLDQGLQFLIQYYNGEERAKGNILERFSAQQFPDLHSELNLSSLELGDSALYFCASSEGQGSEAFFGQGTRLTVV.

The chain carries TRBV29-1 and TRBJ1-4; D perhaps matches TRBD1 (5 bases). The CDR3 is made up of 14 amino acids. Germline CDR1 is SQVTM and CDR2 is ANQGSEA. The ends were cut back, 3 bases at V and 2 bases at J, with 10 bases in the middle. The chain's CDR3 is CSVEVGGTNEKLFF. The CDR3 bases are TGCAGCGTTGAGGTGGGGGGGACTAATGAAAAACTGTTTTTT. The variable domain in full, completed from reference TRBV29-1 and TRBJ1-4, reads SAVISQKPSRDICQRGTSLTIQCQVDSQVTMMFWYRQQPGQSLTLIATANQGSEATYESGFVIDKFPISRPNLTFSTLTVSNMSPEDSSIYLCSVEVGGTNEKLFFGSGTQLSVL.

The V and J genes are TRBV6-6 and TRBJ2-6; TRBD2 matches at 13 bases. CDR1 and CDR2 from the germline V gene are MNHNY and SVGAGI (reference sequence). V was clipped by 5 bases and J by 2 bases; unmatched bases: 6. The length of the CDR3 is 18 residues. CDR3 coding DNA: TGTGCCAGCAGTCTTCGACTAGCGGGGGGCACTGGGGCCAACGTCCTGACTTTC. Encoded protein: CASSLRLAGGTGANVLTF.

CDR3 loop: CASSYTGRTQYF. In DNA, the CDR3 is TGTGCCAGCAGTTACACGGGAAGGACGCAGTATTTT. This chain connects TRBV6-5 to TRBJ2-3; tentatively, D is TRBD2 (5 bases). Germline lookup yields CDR1 MNHEY and CDR2 SVGAGI. The CDR3 extends over 12 amino acids. Trimming stripped 2 bases from V and 9 bases from J, with 9 bases between.

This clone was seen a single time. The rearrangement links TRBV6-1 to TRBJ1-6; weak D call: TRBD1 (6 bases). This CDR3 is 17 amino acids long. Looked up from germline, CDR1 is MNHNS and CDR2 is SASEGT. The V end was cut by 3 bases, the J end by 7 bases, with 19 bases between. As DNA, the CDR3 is TGTGCCAGCAGTGATTCGGGGAAGGGGGTGGAAAATTCACCCCTCCACTTT. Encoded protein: CASSDSGKGVENSPLHF.

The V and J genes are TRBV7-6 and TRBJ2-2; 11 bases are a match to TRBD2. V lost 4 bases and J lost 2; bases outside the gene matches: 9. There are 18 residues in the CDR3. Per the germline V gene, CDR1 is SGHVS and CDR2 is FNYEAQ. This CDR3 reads CASSYGTSGAHNTGELFF. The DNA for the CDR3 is TGTGCCAGCAGCTACGGGACTAGCGGAGCTCATAACACCGGGGAGCTGTTTTTT.

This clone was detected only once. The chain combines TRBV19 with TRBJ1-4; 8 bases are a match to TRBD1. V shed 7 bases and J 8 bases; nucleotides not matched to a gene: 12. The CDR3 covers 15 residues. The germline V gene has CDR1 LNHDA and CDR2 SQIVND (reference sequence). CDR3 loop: CASTNYDRGGEKLFF. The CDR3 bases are TGTGCCAGTACCAATTACGACAGGGGAGGCGAAAAACTGTTTTTT.

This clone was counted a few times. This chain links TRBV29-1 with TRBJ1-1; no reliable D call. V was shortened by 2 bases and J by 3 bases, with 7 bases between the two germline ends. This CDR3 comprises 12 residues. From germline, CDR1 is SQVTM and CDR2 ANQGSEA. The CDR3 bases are TGCAGCGTTGAATTCCGGGACACTGAAGCTTTCTTT. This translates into CSVEFRDTEAFF.

CDR3 nucleotides: TGTGCCAGTAGTGACGGGACAGGGAGCTACGAGCAGTACTTC. As protein: CASSDGTGSYEQYF. V gene TRBV19 combines with J gene TRBJ2-7; 9 bases agree with TRBD1. This CDR3 has 14 amino acids. V was clipped by 5 bases and J by 3 bases; unmatched bases: 5. Germline V CDR1 and CDR2: LNHDA, SQIVND (reference sequence).